This TCR beta chain originates from a study of blood T cell repertoires in COVID-19 (dated by TCRdb to the early 2020s). Regarding the study in general: ImmuneRACE Cohort 3 recovered participants were defined by two consecutive negative NP/OP PCR tests, healthcare professional clearance, or symptom resolution. Samples from collaborators originated in the United States, Italy and Spain and spanned both the acute and convalescent phases of COVID-19. The prospective study material was composed of cDNA or gDNA derived from T cells, B-cell-depleted T cells, or PBMCs. The dataset comprised deeply sampled blood TCRbeta repertoires from subjects exposed to, actively infected with, or recovered from COVID-19. The repertoires were made available in a free public database intended to serve as a resource for research on the immune response to SARS-CoV-2. The samples were drawn from two sources: the first 160 participants of the ongoing ImmuneRACE study, and 1,000 to 1,500 subjects contributed by 6 global collaborators. The sample metadata nearly always contained a de-identified subject ID, COVID-19 status, age in years and sex. HLA class I and class II types, where available, came from metadata supplied by the sample provider rather than from assay-based typing.

TCRbeta CDR3 regions were amplified from genomic DNA by means of the immunoSEQ Assay, a bias-controlled multiplex PCR. The paper's data handling went like this. The number of nucleated cells in each sample was estimated by amplification of reference gene primers within the assay. Sequence reads were collapsed and filtered to measure the absolute abundance of every unique TCRbeta CDR3 rearrangement. Productive Simpson clonality was computed per sample as the square root of Simpson's diversity index over productive rearrangements. The table was pulled from immuneACCESS by TCRdb, which kept in-frame rearrangements only. Such tables lose some clones; where checked, under half of the loss comes from unresolved V genes, and the rest has no known cause. For V, J and clone size, that table is used; D and trimming come from the DNA. The sample table contains a few hundred thousand clones; only one count was recorded for roughly nine tenths of them. The biggest ten clones account for 3.1% of the sample.

CDR1 SGDLS and CDR2 YYNGEE are derived from the germline V gene. Trimming removed 3 bases from V and 6 bases from J, leaving 19 bases between the germline ends. The CDR3 runs 16 residues from the cysteine to the phenylalanine. Only the CDR3 DNA is retained, 48 bases long and in frame from the first base. Results the study describes overall, beyond this receptor: The quantity of clinical and demographic metadata differed by source and by participant and was supplied without curation.

In the prospective study, participants were 18 to 89 years old, resided in approximately 22 geographic areas of the United States, and were enrolled through a virtual design. In the prospective study, cohorts were assigned on the basis of participant-reported clinical history obtained from a screening survey and a study questionnaire. Mobile phlebotomists in the prospective study collected whole blood, serum and a nasopharyngeal or oropharyngeal swab from every participant. Prospective study participants could optionally give additional blood draws and questionnaires over an approximately 2-month period. Before DNA extraction, prospective study blood samples were shipped either frozen or at room temperature. Remarks on this clone: Its target antigen remains unknown. No much larger clonotype is one base removed from it; base qualities were not supplied.

The V and J genes are TRBV9 and TRBJ2-1; the D region possibly corresponds to TRBD2 (7 bases align). This receptor was obtained from a woman in her 50s in a cohort exposed to, infected with or recovered from COVID-19 (not recorded which). The sample taken for sequencing was PBMCs or T cells enriched from blood (not recorded which). The nucleotides read TGTGCCAGCAGCGGACGTTGGGCGGGGGCGATCAATGAGCAGTTCTTC. Translation gives CASSGRWAGAINEQFF.